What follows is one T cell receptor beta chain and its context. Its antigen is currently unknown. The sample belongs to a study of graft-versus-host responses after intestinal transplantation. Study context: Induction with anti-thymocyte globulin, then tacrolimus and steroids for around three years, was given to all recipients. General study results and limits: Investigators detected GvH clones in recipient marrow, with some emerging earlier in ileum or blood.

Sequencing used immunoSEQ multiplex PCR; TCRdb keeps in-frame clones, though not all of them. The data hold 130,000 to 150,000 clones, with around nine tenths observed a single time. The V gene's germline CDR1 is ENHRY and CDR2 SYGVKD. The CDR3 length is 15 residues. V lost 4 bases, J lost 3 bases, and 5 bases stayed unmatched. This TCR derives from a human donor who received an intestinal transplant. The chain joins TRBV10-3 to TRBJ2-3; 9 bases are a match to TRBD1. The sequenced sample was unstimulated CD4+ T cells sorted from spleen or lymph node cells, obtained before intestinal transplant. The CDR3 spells CAISVPGQGTDTQYF. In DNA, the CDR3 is TGTGCCATCAGTGTCCCGGGACAGGGAACAGATACGCAGTATTTT.